Following are 18 T cell receptor beta chains from one sample sequenced in a study of blood T cell repertoires in COVID-19 (dated by TCRdb to 2020 to 2022). Library method: the immunoSEQ multiplex PCR assay. TCRdb holds this immuneACCESS table with in-frame rearrangements only. Some clones are missing; in checked studies, unresolved V genes explain under half, and the rest has no known cause. The sample profile shows 180,000 or so clones; around 82% of them were found once. Of the sample, less than 3% is held by the ten largest clones. The sequenced sample consisted of peripheral blood. All receptors come from a human donor with acute or convalescent COVID-19. The donor label of this sample is uncertain.

This clone turned up a few times. One end of the junction fails to match germline, which may point to a read error. The chain uses TRBV11-2 and TRBJ2-1; the D is unclear. CDR1 is SGHAT and CDR2 is FQNNGV in the germline V gene. This CDR3 has 12 residues. In DNA form, the CDR3 reads TGTGCCAGCAGCCCTCCCCGTAATAAACCAGTCTTC. It encodes CASSPPRNKPVF.

J is TRBJ1-2 and V is TRBV28; D perhaps matches TRBD1 (5 bases). Germline CDR1 MDHEN, CDR2 SYDVKM. The CDR3 has 16 residues. V shed 6 bases and J shed 6 bases, with 23 bases lying between them. CDR3 sequence: CASRKEGKGNKDGYTF. CDR3 sequence (DNA): TGTGCCAGCAGGAAGGAGGGTAAGGGGAATAAGGATGGCTACACCTTC.

The gene calls are TRBV27 and TRBJ2-1, with 9 bases identical to TRBD1. The CDR3 loop spans 14 amino acids. V lost 6 bases and J lost 9; bases outside the gene matches: 9. Germline assignment: CDR1 MNHEY and CDR2 SMNVEV (reference sequence). The CDR3 protein is CASRRDREVGEQFF. CDR3 coding DNA: TGTGCCAGCAGACGGGACAGGGAGGTAGGTGAGCAGTTCTTC.

The table lists this clone with a count of one. V gene TRBV6-2 or TRBV6-3 combines with J gene TRBJ2-3; D may be TRBD1 (5 bases). Trimming shortened V by 0 bases and J by 2 bases, and 9 bases separated the two germline ends. Germline lookup yields CDR1 MNHEY and CDR2 SVGEGT. The CDR3 totals 15 residues. The CDR3 here is CASSYSGLSTDTQYF. The CDR3 DNA reads as TGTGCCAGCAGTTACTCGGGGCTTTCCACAGATACGCAGTATTTT.

This rearrangement joins TRBV6-4 to TRBJ2-3; tentative D call: TRBD2 (6 bases). The CDR3 loop spans 14 amino acids. Trimming shortened V by 5 bases and J by 5 bases, and 14 bases separated the two germline ends. CDR1 and CDR2 from the germline V gene are MRHNA and SNTAGT. In DNA form, the CDR3 reads TGTGCCAGCAGTTCGACCGGGCGGGGAGATACGCAGTATTTT. Translating gives CASSSTGRGDTQYF.

This chain links TRBV5-1 with TRBJ2-5; TRBD2 matches at 10 bases. Trimming removed 6 bases from V and 5 bases from J; junction bases left unmatched: 7. The germline V gene encodes CDR1 SGHRS and CDR2 YFSETQ. This CDR3 is 14 amino acids long. The CDR3 loop reads CASNLLAGDETQYF. The CDR3 DNA reads TGCGCCAGCAACCTTCTAGCGGGGGATGAGACCCAGTACTTC.

The chain joins TRBV7-3 to TRBJ2-3; D uncertain. From germline, CDR1 is SGHTA and CDR2 FQGTGA. CDR3 length: 16 amino acids. With 2 bases removed from V and 2 bases from J, the gap between germline ends came to 14 bases. Here the CDR3 reads CASSLGLSYYTDTQYF. In DNA, the CDR3 is TGTGCCAGCAGCTTAGGGTTAAGCTACTACACAGATACGCAGTATTTT.

V gene TRBV2 combines with J gene TRBJ2-4, with 10 positions matching TRBD2. Germline CDR1 is SNHLY and CDR2 is FYNNEI. The J segment lost 3 bases and the V segment lost 6 bases, leaving 5 bases of the junction unmatched. The CDR3 has 15 amino acids. The CDR3 spells CASRNSGGFKNIQYF. In DNA form, the CDR3 reads TGTGCCAGCAGGAATAGCGGGGGGTTCAAAAACATTCAGTACTTC.

This clone was seen just once. This sequence joins TRBV7-2 and TRBJ2-7, with 11 bases matching TRBD1. Trimming removed 1 base from V and 5 bases from J; junction bases left unmatched: 4. CDR1 SGHTA and CDR2 FQGNSA come from the germline V gene. The CDR3 extends over 15 amino acids. CDR3 nucleotides: TGTGCCAGCAGCTTAGGGGACAGGGGGGCGCACGAGCAGTACTTC. Its translation: CASSLGDRGAHEQYF.

V gene TRBV29-1 combines with J gene TRBJ2-4; 7 bases are shared with TRBD2. The CDR3 is 14 amino acids. Germline V gives CDR1 SQVTM, CDR2 ANQGSEA. Trimming took 2 bases from V and 4 from J; bases not matched to a gene: 5. As DNA, the CDR3 is TGCAGCGTTGAATGGCTAGCGGAAAAAAACATTCAGTACTTC. It is translated as CSVEWLAEKNIQYF.

The chain combines TRBV7-9 with TRBJ1-1; a weak D match, TRBD1 (5 bases). Between the trimmed V and J ends, which lost 1 base and 0 bases, there was a span of 9 bases. CDR1 SEHNR and CDR2 FQNEAQ come from the germline V gene (reference sequence). CDR3 size: 15 residues. The CDR3 region is CASSLVGALNTEAFF. CDR3 sequence (DNA): TGTGCCAGCAGCTTAGTAGGGGCTTTGAACACTGAAGCTTTCTTT. Complete variable domain (other parts from reference TRBV7-9 and TRBJ1-1): DTGVSQNPRHKITKRGQNVTFRCDPISEHNRLYWYRQTLGQGPEFLTYFQNEAQLEKSRLLSDRFSAERPKGSFSTLEIQRTEQGDSAMYLCASSLVGALNTEAFFGQGTRLTVV.

The chain links TRBV5-1 to TRBJ1-2, with TRBD1 matching 8 bases. CDR3 length: 15 amino acids. The junction had 9 bases not matched to a gene; V was cut back by 4 bases and J by 4 bases. Per the germline V gene, CDR1 is SGHRS and CDR2 is YFSETQ. The CDR3 region is CASSPGQGRIYGYTF. The CDR3 bases are TGCGCCAGCAGCCCCGGACAGGGTAGGATCTATGGCTACACCTTC.

In its sample, this clone was seen once. The chain combines TRBV7-8 with TRBJ1-2, with a tentative D call TRBD1 (5 bases). The V end lost 5 bases, the J end lost 1 base, and 11 bases lay between the germline ends. Germline CDR1 SGHVS, CDR2 FQNEAQ. The CDR3 sequence is 14 residues long. The CDR3 nucleotides are TGTGCCAGCAGCCGAGCCGGGGGTAACTATGGCTACACCTTC. Translation gives CASSRAGGNYGYTF.

The chain uses TRBV25-1 and TRBJ1-6, with D perhaps matching TRBD1 (5 bases). Germline values: CDR1 MGHDK, CDR2 SYGVNS. The CDR3 contains 14 residues. Trimming left V 7 bases short and J 7 bases short, with 14 bases between. Here the CDR3 reads CASTPTEKNSPLHF. CDR3 DNA: TGTGCCAGCACCCCGACAGAGAAGAATTCACCCCTCCACTTT.

This clone was counted between two and nine times. V gene TRBV14 combines with J gene TRBJ2-2; 8 nucleotides align to TRBD2. CDR1 is SGHDN and CDR2 is FVKESK in the germline V gene. V shed 2 bases and J 4 bases; nucleotides not matched to a gene: 6. The CDR3 spans 16 residues. CDR3 sequence reads: CASSQHPGLGTGELFF. DNA for the CDR3: TGTGCCAGCAGCCAACACCCGGGACTAGGCACCGGGGAGCTGTTTTTT.

V and J are TRBV2 and TRBJ1-5; 8 bases are shared with TRBD1. The CDR3 runs to 14 residues. Germline CDR1 is SNHLY and CDR2 is FYNNEI. J gave up 7 bases and V 7 bases, and 9 bases lay outside the gene matches. Written as DNA, the CDR3 is TGTGCCAGCACCTTGGACAGGGTGGGACAGCCCCAGCATTTT. Its protein product is CASTLDRVGQPQHF.

The chain is built from TRBV3-1 (or the pseudogene TRBV3-2) and TRBJ2-2; 13 nucleotides align to TRBD2. The CDR3 consists of 15 residues. Germline loops: CDR1 LGHDT, CDR2 YNNKEL (reference sequence). V gave up 4 bases and J gave up 8 bases; unmatched junction bases: 4. The CDR3 DNA is TGTGCCAGCAGCCGACTAGCGGGAGGAGGAGGGGAGCTGTTTTTT. Its protein is CASSRLAGGGGELFF.

The chain joins TRBV9 to TRBJ2-3; D call uncertain. The V end lost 0 bases, the J end lost 0 bases, and 8 bases lay between the germline ends. This CDR3 comprises 15 residues. Germline V gene sequence: CDR1 SGDLS, CDR2 YYNGEE. The DNA for the CDR3 is TGTGCCAGCAGCGTAGGAACAGCCAGCACAGATACGCAGTATTTT. It specifies CASSVGTASTDTQYF.